These T cell receptor beta chains were read from a single sample in a study of blood T cell repertoires in COVID-19. TCRdb's copy holds only in-frame clones and misses some; the assay was immunoSEQ multiplex PCR. The sample gives approximately 290,000 clones, around nine tenths of which show up once; approximately 0.84% is in the top ten. The sample taken for sequencing was peripheral blood. The receptor source for this set is a man aged 25 to 40 with acute or convalescent COVID-19. The CDR3 runs from the conserved cysteine through the conserved F or W. The D gene is left open where the match is weak. Not all rows give a size; the values are once, few, many and, for expanded clones, a class.

j_call d_call clone_size v_call cdr3_nt cdr3_aa
TRBJ1-2 TRBD1 NA TRBV5-1 TGCGCCAGCAGCCAGAACCGGGACAGGGTAAGAACCTTC CASSQNRDRVRTF
TRBJ2-2 NA NA TRBV7-2 TGTGCCAGCAGCTTAAATACCCCAGGAAGGTCCGGGGAGCTGTTTTTT CASSLNTPGRSGELFF
TRBJ1-6 TRBD1 once TRBV19 TGTGCCAGTAGCGCCTCCGGAAGGACAGGGGGCGGTTCACCCCTCCACTTT CASSASGRTGGGSPLHF
TRBJ1-6 TRBD1 NA TRBV2 TGTGCCAGCAGTGAAGACAGGGGGCTAGCACCCCTCCACTTT CASSEDRGLAPLHF
TRBJ2-3 NA NA TRBV7-2 TGTGCCAGCAGCTTGACTAGTGGTTTCACAGATACGCAGTATTTT CASSLTSGFTDTQYF
TRBJ1-4 NA NA TRBV18 TGTGCCAGCTCACGATCGTCTCAGGGCAGTGGGGAAAAACTGTTTTTT CASSRSSQGSGEKLFF
TRBJ1-1 NA NA TRBV11-2 TGTGCCAGCAGCTTCTGGGGGGACGGGCCTGAAGCTTTCTTT CASSFWGDGPEAFF
TRBJ2-7 NA NA TRBV10-2 TGCGCCAGCAGTGAGTCTGGGGGGTCCTACGAGCAGTACTTC CASSESGGSYEQYF
TRBJ1-2 TRBD1 NA TRBV28 TGTGCCAGCAGTTTAGGACAGGCCTATGGCTACACCTTC CASSLGQAYGYTF
TRBJ1-5 NA NA TRBV5-6 TGTGCCAGCAGCTTCCGGACACACAGCAATCAGCCCCAGCATTTT CASSFRTHSNQPQHF
TRBJ1-6 NA NA TRBV3-1/TRBV3-2 TGTGCCAGCAGCCATCGCGGTTCACCCCTCCACTTT CASSHRGSPLHF
TRBJ1-4 TRBD1 NA TRBV11-2 TGTGCCAGCAGCCCACGGACAGGGTTGGGGGAAAAACTGTTTTTT CASSPRTGLGEKLFF
TRBJ2-2 TRBD2 NA TRBV5-1 TGCGCCAGCAGCTTACAGCCGGGACTAGAAAACGGGGAGCTGTTTTTT CASSLQPGLENGELFF
TRBJ1-1 NA once TRBV28 TGTGCCAGCAGTTTGGGACCGGGGGGGAGCACTGAAGCTTTCTTT CASSLGPGGSTEAFF
TRBJ1-2 NA NA TRBV7-9 TGTGCCAGCAGCTATCGGACAGTCCATGGCTACACCTTC CASSYRTVHGYTF
TRBJ2-7 NA NA TRBV5-1 TGCGCCAGCAGCTTGAACAACTACGAGCAGTACTTC CASSLNNYEQYF